These 24 T cell receptor beta chains share one sample of origin, sequenced in a study of T-cell reconstitution after alpha-beta-depleted transplantation in children. Construction of the TCRbeta library involved unique molecular identifiers. TCRdb ran MiXCR on the PCR reads and lists one entry per CDR3 protein. Of around 90,000 distinct CDR3 sequences listed, roughly a sixth are singletons. The specimen was PBMCs, mostly from graft donor cells, collected 180 days after TCRalphabeta/CD19-depleted stem cell transplant. The receptor source for this set is a male patient aged 2 to 10 who had a stem cell transplant for acute lymphoblastic leukemia, so the T cells may come from the graft donor.

This clonotype was observed a handful of times. V and J are TRBV12-3 or TRBV12-4 and TRBJ2-5; the match to TRBD1 covers 9 bases. J gave up 5 bases and V 5 bases, and 6 bases lay outside the gene matches. The CDR3 length is 14 residues. The CDR3: CASSTGQGWETQYF. The CDR3 DNA follows: TGTGCCAGCAGTACCGGACAGGGGTGGGAGACCCAGTACTTC.

This clonotype was seen a few times. This chain joins TRBV7-2 and TRBJ2-1, with D perhaps matching TRBD1 (5 bases). Trimming left V 2 bases short and J 2 bases short, with 13 bases between. The CDR3 extends over 16 amino acids. Germline CDR1 reads SGHTA; CDR2 reads FQGNSA. The CDR3 DNA is TGTGCCAGCAGCTTACAAATGACAGCACCCTACAATGAGCAGTTCTTC. The encoded protein is CASSLQMTAPYNEQFF.

Many counts were recorded for this clonotype. The chain combines TRBV5-1 with TRBJ2-6; 7 nucleotides line up with TRBD1. The CDR3 length is 19 residues. After removal of 2 bases from V and 0 bases from J, the junction contained 11 bases not matched to a gene. The germline V gene encodes CDR1 SGHRS and CDR2 YFSETQ. The CDR3 DNA reads as TGCGCCAGCAGCTTAATATCCCCGGGACAGTACTCTGGGGCCAACGTCCTGACTTTC. It codes for CASSLISPGQYSGANVLTF.

The rearrangement joins TRBV5-1 to TRBJ2-3; D call uncertain. Per germline, CDR1 SGHRS and CDR2 YFSETQ. This CDR3 has 13 amino acids. With 2 bases removed from V and 1 base from J, the gap between germline ends came to 5 bases. This chain's CDR3 is CASSLLRTDTQYF. Here the CDR3 DNA reads TGCGCCAGCAGCTTACTACGCACAGATACGCAGTATTTT.

This clonotype was counted a few times. The V and J genes are TRBV29-1 and TRBJ1-1; TRBD1 agrees at 12 bases. The CDR3 is 13 amino acids. Unmatched junction bases numbered 8, after V lost 5 bases and J lost 10 bases. CDR1 and CDR2 (germline): SQVTM, ANQGSEA. The CDR3 nucleotides read TGCAGCGTTTGGGGACAGGGGGCCCATGGAGCTTTCTTT. This sequence encodes CSVWGQGAHGAFF.

The J gene is TRBJ2-1, the V gene TRBV25-1; 11 bases match TRBD2. The CDR3 is made up of 17 amino acids. Unmatched junction bases numbered 8, after V lost 0 bases and J lost 7 bases. Germline V lookup: CDR1 MGHDK, CDR2 SYGVNS. Here the CDR3 DNA reads TGTGCCAGCAGTGAATATATGGGACTAGCGGAGAGGAATGAGCAGTTCTTC. Translating gives CASSEYMGLAERNEQFF.

This clonotype occurred many times. The chain recombines TRBV4-3 with TRBJ1-1, with D perhaps matching TRBD1 (5 bases). V lost 0 bases to trimming and J lost 6 bases, with 11 bases between them. Germline CDR1 is LGHNA and CDR2 is YSLEER. The CDR3 loop spans 14 amino acids. In DNA form, the CDR3 reads TGCGCCAGCAGCCAAGATTGGGGCGCCGCTGAAGCTTTCTTT. Protein product: CASSQDWGAAEAFF.

This clonotype was picked up a small number of times. The V call is TRBV20-1, the J call TRBJ2-1; possible D gene TRBD2, 5 bases. The CDR3 loop spans 12 amino acids. Per germline, CDR1 DFQATT and CDR2 SNEGSKA (reference sequence). The V gene lost 3 bases and the J gene lost 14 bases, with 17 bases spanning the gap. CDR3 in DNA: TGCAGTGCTAGTGATACTAGGGTGGAGGAGTTCTTC. The encoded protein is CSASDTRVEEFF.

In this sample, this clonotype turned up many times. V and J are TRBV20-1 and TRBJ2-3; D call uncertain. The V gene lost 0 bases and the J gene lost 5 bases, with 9 bases spanning the gap. CDR3 length equals 13 residues. CDR1 is DFQATT, CDR2 SNEGSKA, per germline (reference sequence). The CDR3 DNA sequence: TGCAGTGCTAGAGATGGGCCGGGAGATACGCAGTATTTT. Translated, it gives CSARDGPGDTQYF.

This clonotype was seen repeatedly, ten times or more. The rearrangement joins TRBV29-1 to TRBJ1-1; the D gene is possibly TRBD1 (6 bases). This CDR3 spans 12 amino acids. Germline V gene data show CDR1 as SQVTM and CDR2 as ANQGSEA. The V end was cut by 7 bases, the J end by 1 base, with 10 bases between. CDR3 in DNA: TGCAGCGGGGAAGGGGGGAACACTGAAGCTTTCTTT. It codes for CSGEGGNTEAFF. The variable domain in full, completed from reference TRBV29-1 and TRBJ1-1, reads SAVISQKPSRDICQRGTSLTIQCQVDSQVTMMFWYRQQPGQSLTLIATANQGSEATYESGFVIDKFPISRPNLTFSTLTVSNMSPEDSSIYLCSGEGGNTEAFFGQGTRLTVV.

CDR3 residues: CASSQVGSLDNVLTF. Here the CDR3 DNA reads TGCGCCAGCAGCCAAGTGGGGTCCCTAGACAACGTCCTGACTTTC. The chain has TRBV4-1 and TRBJ2-6; D is unresolved. CDR3 length: 15 residues. Germline V lookup: CDR1 MGHRA, CDR2 YSYEKL. The V and J ends lost 1 base and 9 bases respectively, with 13 bases between them.

V usage is TRBV7-2 and J usage is TRBJ1-6; D is perhaps TRBD1 (5 bases). V lost 7 bases, J lost 9 bases, and 13 bases lay in between. Per the germline V gene, CDR1 is SGHTA and CDR2 is FQGNSA. There are 13 residues in the CDR3. The CDR3 region is CASTLEGSSPLHF. DNA of the CDR3: TGTGCCAGCACCCTGGAGGGGAGTTCACCCCTCCACTTT.

The genes are TRBV27 and TRBJ2-1, with D perhaps TRBD1 (7 bases). Germline CDR1 reads MNHEY; CDR2 reads SMNVEV (reference sequence). The V end lost 3 bases, the J end lost 2 bases, and 8 bases lay between the germline ends. The CDR3 has 14 amino acids. The DNA of the CDR3 is TGTGCCAGCAGTTTCAGGGGGGCCTACAATGAGCAGTTCTTC. Its translation: CASSFRGAYNEQFF.

In this sample, this clonotype turned up many times. The chain uses TRBV18 and TRBJ1-5; 7 bases are shared with TRBD1. This CDR3 has 15 residues. CDR1 and CDR2 from the germline V gene are KGHSH and LQKENI. Trimming took 6 bases from V and 4 from J; bases not matched to a gene: 9. Here the CDR3 reads CASSPSAGGNQPQHF. The CDR3, as DNA: TGTGCCAGCTCCCCTTCGGCAGGGGGGAATCAGCCCCAGCATTTT.

The rearrangement joins TRBV27 to TRBJ2-7, with D unclear. Looked up from germline, CDR1 is MNHEY and CDR2 is SMNVEV (reference sequence). The CDR3 loop spans 11 amino acids. Trimming removed 4 bases at V and 6 bases at J, with 7 bases between. This CDR3 is CASSYWGEQYF. The CDR3 DNA sequence: TGTGCCAGCAGTTACTGGGGCGAGCAGTACTTC.

The genes are TRBV15 and TRBJ2-3; 8 bases align to TRBD1. CDR1 is LNHNV, CDR2 YYDKDF, per germline (reference sequence). The CDR3 runs to 14 residues. Trimming cost V 5 bases and J 1 base; bases outside gene matches: 2. The CDR3 DNA reads as TGTGCCACCAGCCCGGACAGGGGCACAGATACGCAGTATTTT. The encoded protein is CATSPDRGTDTQYF.

This sequence joins TRBV20-1 and TRBJ2-2; no clear D. The CDR3 runs to 14 residues. V was trimmed by 3 bases and J by 1 base, leaving 9 bases between them. The germline V gene encodes CDR1 DFQATT and CDR2 SNEGSKA (reference sequence). The CDR3 is CSARVLWNTGELFF. CDR3 in DNA: TGCAGTGCTAGGGTCCTGTGGAACACCGGGGAGCTGTTTTTT.

The chain links TRBV6-5 to TRBJ1-3, with D possibly being TRBD1 (5 bases). Germline assignment: CDR1 MNHEY and CDR2 SVGAGI. This CDR3 is 15 amino acids long. The V end was cut by 4 bases, the J end by 0 bases, with 10 bases between. The CDR3 DNA reads TGTGCCAGCAGTTCCAGGGATTTCTCTGGAAACACCATATATTTT. Amino acids: CASSSRDFSGNTIYF.

Comment on this clonotype: The junction departs from the called germline gene at one end, perhaps through a read error. V gene TRBV20-1 combines with J gene TRBJ1-5, with a weak D call TRBD1 (6 bases). Germline lookup yields CDR1 DFQATT and CDR2 SNEGSKA (reference sequence). The CDR3 totals 17 residues. The CDR3, as DNA: TGCTGTGCTACTCCGTGGGACATGGGTTCTAGCAATCAGCCCCAGCATTTT. Encoded protein: CCATPWDMGSSNQPQHF.

This sequence joins TRBV5-1 and TRBJ2-2, with a tentative D call TRBD1 (5 bases). V lost 0 bases and J lost 0, with 9 bases in between. Germline V CDR1 and CDR2: SGHRS, YFSETQ. This CDR3 spans 16 amino acids. The CDR3 DNA reads TGCGCCAGCAGCTTGGAAGGGGCCTCGAACACCGGGGAGCTGTTTTTT. Amino acid sequence: CASSLEGASNTGELFF.

In its sample, this clonotype was seen many times. The chain carries TRBV20-1 and TRBJ1-1; D is unresolved. V shed 0 bases and J shed 0 bases, with 11 bases lying between them. From germline, CDR1 is DFQATT and CDR2 SNEGSKA (reference sequence). CDR3 length equals 15 residues. The CDR3: CSARDWAVLNTEAFF. The DNA for the CDR3 is TGCAGTGCTAGAGATTGGGCAGTACTGAACACTGAAGCTTTCTTT.

This clonotype was detected ten times or more. This chain links TRBV27 with TRBJ2-4; TRBD1 or TRBD2 may be the D gene (5 bases each). The CDR3 has 14 amino acids. Trimming left V 4 bases short and J 2 bases short, with 9 bases between. Germline CDR1 reads MNHEY; CDR2 reads SMNVEV (reference sequence). The CDR3 loop is CASSYGDPKNIQYF. The DNA of the CDR3 is TGTGCCAGCAGTTATGGGGACCCCAAAAACATTCAGTACTTC.

The V gene is TRBV6-2 or TRBV6-3, the J gene TRBJ2-1, with a tentative D call TRBD2 (7 bases). Per germline, CDR1 MNHEY and CDR2 SVGEGT. Trimming shortened V by 8 bases and J by 6 bases, and 11 bases separated the two germline ends. The CDR3 length is 12 residues. The CDR3 sequence: CASGGAFNEQFF. The CDR3 nucleotides are TGTGCCAGCGGGGGGGCCTTCAATGAGCAGTTCTTC.

This clonotype was counted many times. The chain employs TRBV18 and TRBJ2-1, with D possibly TRBD2 on 6 matching bases. The germline CDR1 and CDR2 sequences are KGHSH and LQKENI. V was clipped by 4 bases and J by 8 bases, with 18 bases between them. This CDR3 has 15 amino acids. The CDR3 nucleotides are TGTGCCAGCTCACGTTCAGGTCGGGAGTTCGATGAGCAGTTCTTC. The encoded protein is CASSRSGREFDEQFF.